This T cell receptor beta chain was captured by sequencing in a study of T cell responses to AZD1222 COVID-19 vaccine. Notes on this clone: Its cognate antigen is unknown.

Notes on the study in general: Across the whole spike, CD4 TCRs peaked at regions 160-218 and 743-854. Most donors were white British, females outnumbered males, and clonal diversity was possibly underestimated. Nearly half of spike-specific TCRs reportedly go after variant regions that carry no mutations.

Sequencing used immunoSEQ multiplex PCR; TCRdb keeps in-frame clones, though not all of them. Among some 100,000 clones listed, approximately 89% were seen once. The CDR3 contains 16 residues. Trimming removed 4 bases from V and 1 base from J, with 14 bases in between. The V gene's germline CDR1 is ENHRY and CDR2 SYGVKD. This sample comprised peripheral blood, obtained on day 0 of MenACWY control vaccination. This rearrangement joins TRBV10-3 to TRBJ1-3, with no clear D. The TCR was taken from an adult in good health. The CDR3 DNA sequence: TGTGCCATCAGTGCAGAGGGAACGAGGTCTGGAAACACCATATATTTT. Protein product: CAISAEGTRSGNTIYF.